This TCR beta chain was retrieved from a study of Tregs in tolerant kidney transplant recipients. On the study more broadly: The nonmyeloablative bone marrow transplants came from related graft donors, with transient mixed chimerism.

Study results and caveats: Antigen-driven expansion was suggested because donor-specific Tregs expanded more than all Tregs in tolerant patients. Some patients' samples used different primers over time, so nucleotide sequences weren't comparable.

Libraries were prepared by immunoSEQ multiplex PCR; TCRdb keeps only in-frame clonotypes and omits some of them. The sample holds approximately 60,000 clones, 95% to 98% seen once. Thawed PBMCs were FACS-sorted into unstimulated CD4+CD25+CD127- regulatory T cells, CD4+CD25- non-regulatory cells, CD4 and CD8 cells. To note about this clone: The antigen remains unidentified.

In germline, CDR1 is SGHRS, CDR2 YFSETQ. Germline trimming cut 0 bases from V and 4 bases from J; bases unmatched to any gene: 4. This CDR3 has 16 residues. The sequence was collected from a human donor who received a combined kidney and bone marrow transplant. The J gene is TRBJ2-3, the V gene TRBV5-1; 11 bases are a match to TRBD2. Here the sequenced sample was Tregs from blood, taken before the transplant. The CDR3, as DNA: TGCGCCAGCAGCTTGGTTAGCGGGGGGGGCCCAGATACGCAGTATTTT. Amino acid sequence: CASSLVSGGGPDTQYF.